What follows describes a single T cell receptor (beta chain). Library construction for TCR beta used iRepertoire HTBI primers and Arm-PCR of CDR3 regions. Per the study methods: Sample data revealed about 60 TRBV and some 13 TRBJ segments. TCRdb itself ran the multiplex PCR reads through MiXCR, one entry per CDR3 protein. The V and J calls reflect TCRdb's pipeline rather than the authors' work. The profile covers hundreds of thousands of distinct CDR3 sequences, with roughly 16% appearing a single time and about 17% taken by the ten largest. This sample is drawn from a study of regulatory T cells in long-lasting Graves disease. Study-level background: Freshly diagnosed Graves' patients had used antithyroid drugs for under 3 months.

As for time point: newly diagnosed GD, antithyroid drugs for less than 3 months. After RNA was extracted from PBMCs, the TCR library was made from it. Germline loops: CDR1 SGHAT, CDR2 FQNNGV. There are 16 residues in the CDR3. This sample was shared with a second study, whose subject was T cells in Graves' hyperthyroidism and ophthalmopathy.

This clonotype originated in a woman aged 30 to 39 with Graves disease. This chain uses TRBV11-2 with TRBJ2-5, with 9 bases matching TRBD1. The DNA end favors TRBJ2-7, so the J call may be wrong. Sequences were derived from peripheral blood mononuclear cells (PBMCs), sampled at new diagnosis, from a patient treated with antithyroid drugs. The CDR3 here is CASSRRVGQGSHEQYF. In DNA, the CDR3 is TGTGCCAGCAGCAGAAGGGTGGGACAGGGTTCCCACGAGCAGTACTTC.